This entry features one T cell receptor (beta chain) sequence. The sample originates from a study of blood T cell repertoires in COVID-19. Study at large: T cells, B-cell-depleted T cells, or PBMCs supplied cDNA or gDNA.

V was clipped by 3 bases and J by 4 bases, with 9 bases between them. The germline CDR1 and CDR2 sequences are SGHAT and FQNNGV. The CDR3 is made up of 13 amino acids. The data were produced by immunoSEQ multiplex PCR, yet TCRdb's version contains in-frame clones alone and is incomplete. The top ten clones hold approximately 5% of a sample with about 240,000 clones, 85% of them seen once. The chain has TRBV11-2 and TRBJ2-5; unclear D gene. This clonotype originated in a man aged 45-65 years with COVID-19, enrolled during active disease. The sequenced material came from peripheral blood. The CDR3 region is CASSFTARETQYF. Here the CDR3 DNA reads TGTGCCAGCAGCTTTACCGCGAGAGAGACCCAGTACTTC.